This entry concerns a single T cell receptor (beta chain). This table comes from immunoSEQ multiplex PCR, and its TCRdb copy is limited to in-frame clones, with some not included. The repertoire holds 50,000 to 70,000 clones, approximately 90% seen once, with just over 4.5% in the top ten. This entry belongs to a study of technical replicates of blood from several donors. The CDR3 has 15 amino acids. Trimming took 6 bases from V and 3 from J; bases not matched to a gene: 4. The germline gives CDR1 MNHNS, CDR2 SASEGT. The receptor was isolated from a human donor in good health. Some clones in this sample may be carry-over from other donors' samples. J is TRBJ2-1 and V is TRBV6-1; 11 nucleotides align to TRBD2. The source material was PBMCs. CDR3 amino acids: CASRKGLAVYNEQFF. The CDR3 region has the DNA TGTGCCAGCAGGAAGGGACTAGCGGTCTACAATGAGCAGTTCTTC.